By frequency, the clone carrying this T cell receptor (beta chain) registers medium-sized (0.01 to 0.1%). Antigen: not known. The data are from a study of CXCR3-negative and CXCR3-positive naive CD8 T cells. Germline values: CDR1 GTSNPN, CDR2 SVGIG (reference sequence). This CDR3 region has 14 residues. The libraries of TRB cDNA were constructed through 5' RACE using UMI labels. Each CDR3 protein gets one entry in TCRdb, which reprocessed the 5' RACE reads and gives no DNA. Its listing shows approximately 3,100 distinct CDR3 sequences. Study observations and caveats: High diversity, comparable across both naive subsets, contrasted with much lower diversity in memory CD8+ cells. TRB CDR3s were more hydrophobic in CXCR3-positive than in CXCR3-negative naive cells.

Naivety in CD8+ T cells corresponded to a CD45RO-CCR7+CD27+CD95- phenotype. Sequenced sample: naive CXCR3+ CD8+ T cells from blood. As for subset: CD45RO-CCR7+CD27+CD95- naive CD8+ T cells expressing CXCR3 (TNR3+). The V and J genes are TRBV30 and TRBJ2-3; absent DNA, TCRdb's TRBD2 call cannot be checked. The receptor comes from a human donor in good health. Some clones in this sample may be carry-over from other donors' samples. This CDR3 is CAWDPSGGTDTQYF. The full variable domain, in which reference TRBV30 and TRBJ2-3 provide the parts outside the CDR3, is SQTIHQWPATLVQPVGSPLSLECTVEGTSNPNLYWYRQAAGRGLQLLFYSVGIGQISSEVPQNLSASRPQDRQFILSSKKLLLSDSGFYLCAWDPSGGTDTQYFGPGTRLTVL.